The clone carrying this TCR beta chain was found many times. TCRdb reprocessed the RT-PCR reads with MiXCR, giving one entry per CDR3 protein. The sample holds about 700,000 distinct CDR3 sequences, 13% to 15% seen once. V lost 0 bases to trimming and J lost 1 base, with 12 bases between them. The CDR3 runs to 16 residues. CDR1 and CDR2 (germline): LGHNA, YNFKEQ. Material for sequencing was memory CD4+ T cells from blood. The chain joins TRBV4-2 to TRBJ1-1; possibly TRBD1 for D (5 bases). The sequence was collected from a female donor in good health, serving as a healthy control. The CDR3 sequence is CASSQDRRGRNTEAFF. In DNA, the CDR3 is TGTGCCAGCAGCCAAGATAGGCGGGGCAGGAACACTGAAGCTTTCTTT.